These T cell receptor beta chains were read from a single sample in a study of blood T cells in healthy people across ages. Each CDR3 protein is one row after TCRdb ran MiXCR on the 5' RACE reads. The table shows about 760,000 distinct CDR3 sequences, with 20% to 30% occurring only once. The sample also formed part of further work on T cells of mothers and their children.

Sequenced: blood. The receptors here all came from a boy younger than 18 in good health. Each CDR3 is given with its conserved first and last residue. A D gene is named only where the DNA matches it firmly. For some rows the clone size is stated as once, few or many, or as a class when expanded; others skip it.

d_call	j_call	clone_size	v_call	cdr3_aa	cdr3_nt
TRBD1	TRBJ2-1	few	TRBV19	CASRQGVGNEQFF	TGTGCCAGTCGACAGGGGGTGGGCAATGAGCAGTTCTTC
.	TRBJ2-3	few	TRBV29-1	CSVGLVGTVTDTQYF	TGCAGCGTTGGTCTTGTGGGAACGGTTACAGATACGCAGTATTTT
TRBD1	TRBJ1-4	.	TRBV28	CASLFNRGSQKLFF	TGTGCCAGCCTTTTTAACAGGGGAAGTCAAAAACTGTTTTTT
TRBD1	TRBJ2-1	few	TRBV4-3	CASSQSGTGLSEQFF	TGCGCCAGCAGCCAATCCGGGACAGGTTTATCAGAGCAGTTCTTC
TRBD1	TRBJ2-5	few	TRBV7-8	CASSFLTGSQETQYF	TGTGCCAGCAGCTTCCTGACAGGGTCCCAAGAGACCCAGTACTTC
.	TRBJ2-7	few	TRBV15	CATSRGQEVYF	TGTGCCACCAGCAGAGGACAGGAGGTGTACTTC
.	TRBJ2-1	.	TRBV6-2/TRBV6-3	CASSYILVQGTNNEQFF	TGTGCCAGCAGTTACATTTTAGTTCAGGGTACGAACAATGAGCAGTTCTTC
.	TRBJ2-5	.	TRBV19	CASSIDIPGLSAQETQYF	TGTGCCAGTAGTATAGATATTCCGGGACTCTCTGCCCAAGAGACCCAGTACTTC
TRBD1	TRBJ1-1	.	TRBV27	CASSPRDRVAEAFF	TGTGCCAGCAGTCCTCGGGACAGGGTAGCTGAAGCTTTCTTT
TRBD1	TRBJ1-4	many	TRBV18	CASSGDSYEKLFF	TGTGCCAGCTCAGGGGACAGTTATGAAAAACTGTTTTTT
.	TRBJ2-6	few	TRBV7-9	CASSAQPGRAGANVLTF	TGTGCCAGCAGCGCCCAACCAGGGAGAGCTGGGGCCAACGTCCTGACTTTC
.	TRBJ2-7	.	TRBV20-1	CSARPPFTREQYF	TGCAGTGCTAGACCACCCTTTACGCGCGAGCAGTACTTC
.	TRBJ1-5	many	TRBV5-6	CASSLAGGNQPQHF	TGTGCCAGCAGCTTGGCAGGGGGCAATCAGCCCCAGCATTTT
.	TRBJ1-1	.	TRBV5-1	CASSLGQDEAFF	TGCGCCAGCAGCTTGGGACAGGATGAAGCTTTCTTT
TRBD1	TRBJ1-2	.	TRBV28	CASTDRGAGGYTF	TGTGCCAGCACCGACAGGGGAGCAGGTGGCTACACCTTC
TRBD2	TRBJ2-5	.	TRBV13	CASSTRGGRRETQYF	TGTGCCAGCAGCACGCGGGGGGGCCGACGAGAGACCCAGTACTTC
.	TRBJ2-1	.	TRBV6-6	CASSYGSINEQFF	TGTGCCAGCAGTTACGGATCTATCAATGAGCAGTTCTTC
.	TRBJ2-1	few	TRBV24-1	CATSDFGGGMEQFF	TGTGCCACCAGTGATTTTGGGGGAGGCATGGAGCAGTTCTTC
TRBD2	TRBJ2-3	.	TRBV3-1	CASSQDRLGAGGPLGDTQYF	TGTGCCAGCAGCCAAGACAGGCTTGGAGCGGGAGGGCCCTTAGGTGATACGCAGTATTTT
.	TRBJ1-2	.	TRBV7-2	CASSLEARGYGYTF	TGTGCCAGCAGCTTAGAGGCCAGGGGCTATGGCTACACCTTC
.	TRBJ2-7	few	TRBV29-1	CSVDSAYEQYF	TGCAGCGTTGACTCAGCCTACGAGCAGTACTTC
TRBD2	TRBJ2-1	.	TRBV12-3/TRBV12-4	CASSQTSGSIEQFF	TGTGCCAGCAGTCAGACTAGCGGGAGTATTGAGCAGTTCTTC
TRBD2	TRBJ2-1	.	TRBV5-6	CASSLLLAGGVQFF	TGTGCCAGCAGCTTGTTACTAGCGGGAGGGGTCCAGTTCTTC
.	TRBJ2-3	few	TRBV7-8	CASTYGLITDTQYF	TGTGCCAGCACCTATGGACTGATCACAGATACGCAGTATTTT
TRBD1	TRBJ2-6	few	TRBV18	CASSPRTGGANVLTF	TGTGCCAGCTCACCTAGGACAGGTGGGGCCAACGTCCTGACTTTC
TRBD2	TRBJ2-3	few	TRBV5-1	CASRKGLAFTDTQYF	TGCGCCAGCAGGAAAGGACTAGCTTTCACAGATACGCAGTATTTT
TRBD1	TRBJ1-4	few	TRBV20-1	CSARFGDRGFNEKLFF	TGCAGTGCTAGATTTGGGGACAGGGGTTTTAATGAAAAACTGTTTTTT
.	TRBJ1-6	few	TRBV25-1	CASSDYSGRGSPLHF	TGTGCCAGCAGCGACTACTCTGGGAGAGGGTCACCCCTCCACTTT
TRBD1	TRBJ2-2	few	TRBV20-1	CSAIVGTGSNTGELFF	TGCAGTGCTATCGTCGGGACAGGGTCGAACACCGGGGAGCTGTTTTTT
TRBD1	TRBJ1-2	.	TRBV18	CASSATGDGYTF	TGTGCCAGCTCAGCGACAGGGGATGGCTACACCTTC
.	TRBJ2-7	.	TRBV25-1	CASSGSSGFEQYF	TGTGCCAGCAGTGGCTCATCAGGGTTCGAGCAGTACTTC
TRBD2	TRBJ2-1	.	TRBV12-3/TRBV12-4	CASSPETSGYNEQFF	TGTGCCAGCAGCCCGGAGACTAGCGGCTACAATGAGCAGTTCTTC
TRBD1	TRBJ1-4	few	TRBV2	CASSVGRGHEKLFF	TGTGCCAGCAGTGTCGGCAGGGGGCACGAAAAACTGTTTTTT
.	TRBJ2-5	.	TRBV12-3/TRBV12-4	CASSFGGMKTQYF	TGTGCCAGCAGTTTTGGGGGTATGAAGACCCAGTACTTC
.	TRBJ2-1	few	TRBV6-1	CASSDRVGANEQFF	TGTGCCAGCAGTGACCGGGTCGGAGCCAATGAGCAGTTCTTC
.	TRBJ2-7	few	TRBV27	CASSLRGFTYEQYF	TGTGCCAGCAGCTTAAGGGGATTTACCTACGAGCAGTACTTC
TRBD1	TRBJ2-5	.	TRBV19	CASCPTGNRGETQYF	TGTGCCAGTTGCCCGACAGGGAATAGGGGAGAGACCCAGTACTTC
.	TRBJ1-4	.	TRBV12-3/TRBV12-4	CASSLLGGDEKLFF	TGTGCCAGCAGTTTATTAGGGGGTGATGAAAAACTGTTTTTT
.	TRBJ2-1	.	TRBV5-1	CASSFGTAFGEQFF	TGCGCCAGCAGCTTTGGGACTGCCTTCGGTGAGCAGTTCTTC
.	TRBJ2-5	.	TRBV12-3/TRBV12-4	CASSLRQRGQETQYF	TGTGCCAGCAGTTTGCGACAGAGGGGGCAAGAGACCCAGTACTTC
.	TRBJ1-4	.	TRBV6-5	CASSYQTEPATNEKLFF	TGTGCCAGCAGTTACCAGACAGAACCGGCAACTAATGAAAAACTGTTTTTT
TRBD1	TRBJ1-2	.	TRBV4-1	CASSQVQGFSGYTF	TGCGCCAGCAGCCAAGTACAGGGGTTTAGTGGCTACACCTTC